The entry below gives a single TCR beta chain sequence along with its context. This record belongs to a study of blood T cell repertoires in COVID-19. Overall study: Acute-phase and convalescent COVID-19 samples originated in the United States, Italy and Spain. In each case, the material was cDNA or gDNA derived from T cells, B-cell-depleted T cells, or PBMCs.

V lost 5 bases, J lost 7 bases, and 13 bases stayed unmatched. CDR3 size: 15 residues. Looked up from germline, CDR1 is MDHEN and CDR2 is SYDVKM. Only in-frame clones appear in the TCRdb table, and some are missing; sequencing was by immunoSEQ multiplex PCR. The table records approximately 34,000 clones, about 80% of them present only once. Material: peripheral blood. V and J are TRBV28 and TRBJ1-2; TRBD1 matches at 7 bases. This receptor was obtained from a woman aged 70 to 79 with acute or convalescent COVID-19. The CDR3 region is CASSPPDRAFGGYTF. The CDR3 DNA sequence: TGTGCCAGCAGTCCCCCTGACAGGGCGTTCGGTGGCTACACCTTC.